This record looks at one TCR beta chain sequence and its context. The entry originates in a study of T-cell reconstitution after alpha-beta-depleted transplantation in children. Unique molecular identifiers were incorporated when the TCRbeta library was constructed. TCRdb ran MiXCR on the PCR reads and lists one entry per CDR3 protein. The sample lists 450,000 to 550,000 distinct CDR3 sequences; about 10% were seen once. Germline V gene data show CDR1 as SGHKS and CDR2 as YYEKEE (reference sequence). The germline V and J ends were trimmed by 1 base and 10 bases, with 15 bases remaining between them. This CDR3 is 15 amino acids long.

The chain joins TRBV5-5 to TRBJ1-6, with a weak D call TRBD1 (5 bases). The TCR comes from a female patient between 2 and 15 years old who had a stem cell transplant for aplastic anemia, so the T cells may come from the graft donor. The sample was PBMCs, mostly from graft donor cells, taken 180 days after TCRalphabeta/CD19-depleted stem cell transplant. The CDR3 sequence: CASSLNRGRGSPLHF. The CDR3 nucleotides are TGTGCCAGCAGCTTGAACCGGGGGAGAGGCTCACCCCTCCACTTT.